Listed below are T cell receptor beta chains from one sample, sequenced in a study of CD8 T cells in Susac syndrome. TCRdb re-called the immunoSEQ multiplex PCR reads through MiXCR, storing one row per CDR3 protein. The repertoire holds about 200,000 distinct CDR3 sequences, with 90% to 95% as singletons. Sequencing was done on a sample of CD4+ T cells from PBMCs. The receptors shown here come from a human donor in good health. Each CDR3 is given with its conserved first and last residue. The D gene is left open where the match is weak.

J: TRBJ2-4
length: 13
V: TRBV18
D: NA
DNA: TGTGCCAGCTCCGGCACCCACCAAGACATTCAGTACTTC
CDR3: CASSGTHQDIQYF

J: TRBJ1-5
length: 15
V: TRBV24-1
D: TRBD1
DNA: TGTGCCACCAGTGACTCCGGGACAGGGAATCAGCCCCAGCATTTT
CDR3: CATSDSGTGNQPQHF

J: TRBJ2-1
length: 13
V: TRBV20-1
D: NA
DNA: TGCAGTGCTGCTGACGATCCAGGCAATGAGCAGTTCTTC
CDR3: CSAADDPGNEQFF

J: TRBJ2-6
length: 14
V: TRBV20-1
D: NA
DNA: TGCAGTGCTAGAGCCCTTCCTGGGGCCAACGTCCTGACTTTC
CDR3: CSARALPGANVLTF

J: TRBJ1-2
length: 17
V: TRBV21-1
D: NA
DNA: TGTGCCAGCAGCAAAACGGACAGGGCCGTACGGAACTATGGCTACACCTTC
CDR3: CASSKTDRAVRNYGYTF

J: TRBJ1-4
length: 12
V: TRBV7-2
D: NA
DNA: TGTGCCAGCAGCAAGGGGACCGAAAAACTGTTTTTT
CDR3: CASSKGTEKLFF

J: TRBJ1-1
length: 13
V: TRBV29-1
D: NA
DNA: TGCAGCGTTGAAGGACACTGGGACACTGAAGCTTTCTTT
CDR3: CSVEGHWDTEAFF

J: TRBJ1-1
length: 14
V: TRBV18
D: NA
DNA: TGTGCCAGCTCACGCGGACAGATGAACACTGAAGCTTTCTTT
CDR3: CASSRGQMNTEAFF

J: TRBJ2-1
length: 14
V: TRBV6-5
D: TRBD1
DNA: TGTGCCGCCACCCGGGACAGTTCCTACAATGAGCAGTTCTTC
CDR3: CAATRDSSYNEQFF

J: TRBJ1-2
length: 12
V: TRBV5-1
D: NA
DNA: TGCGCCAGCAGCTTGGAGCGGGGTCGCTACACCTTC
CDR3: CASSLERGRYTF

J: TRBJ2-1
length: 16
V: TRBV5-1
D: NA
DNA: TGCGCCAGCAGCTTGGTACGGGTAGACTCCTACAATGAGCAGTTCTTC
CDR3: CASSLVRVDSYNEQFF